What follows are 27 T cell receptor beta chains derived from one specimen sequenced in a study of cytomegalovirus exposure and HLA in healthy donors (dated by TCRdb to about 2017). Library generation was performed with the immunoSEQ multiplex PCR assay. For the multiplex PCR, a mixture combining 60 forward primers for TCR Vbeta segments and 13 reverse primers for TCR Jbeta segments was used. TCRdb carries this immuneACCESS record with in-frame sequences only. Its versions omit some clonotypes, under half of them owing to an unresolved V gene in the studies checked, with the rest unexplained. Across this sample there are 150,000 or so clones, with just under 80% seen only once. The ten largest make up around 3.2% of the sample. Sequencing used PBMCs. The source of these receptors is a woman aged 45-65 years in good health and CMV-seropositive.

The V call is TRBV5-4, the J call TRBJ2-1; D is perhaps TRBD2 (6 bases). Germline V CDR1 and CDR2: SGHNT, YYREEE (reference sequence). The CDR3 covers 14 residues. Trimming removed 4 bases at V and 5 bases at J, with 13 bases between. CDR3 nucleotide sequence: TGTGCCAGCAGCCCTAGCCCGGGGGACAATGAGCAGTTCTTC. It codes for CASSPSPGDNEQFF.

This clone was seen a few times. The V and J genes are TRBV5-1 and TRBJ1-1; the D gene is possibly TRBD1 (6 bases). CDR1 SGHRS and CDR2 YFSETQ come from the germline V gene. Trimming shortened V by 0 bases and J by 7 bases, and 16 bases separated the two germline ends. The CDR3 is 15 amino acids. Here the CDR3 reads CASSLVGGAMVEAFF. The DNA of the CDR3 is TGCGCCAGCAGCTTGGTCGGGGGGGCGATGGTTGAAGCTTTCTTT.

V usage is TRBV7-2 and J usage is TRBJ2-7; D might be TRBD2 (6 bases). Trimming pared 1 base from V and 3 bases from J, leaving 13 bases between. CDR1 SGHTA and CDR2 FQGNSA come from the germline V gene. CDR3 length equals 15 residues. This CDR3 reads CASSLGRSGGYEQYF. The CDR3 DNA follows: TGTGCCAGCAGCTTAGGGCGTTCCGGGGGCTACGAGCAGTACTTC.

The chain carries TRBV10-3 and TRBJ2-7; 8 bases fit TRBD1. With V trimmed by 0 bases and J by 3 bases, 10 bases remained unmatched. Germline V gene data show CDR1 as ENHRY and CDR2 as SYGVKD. The CDR3 totals 17 residues. The chain's CDR3 is CAISESGARTGNYEQYF. CDR3 coding DNA: TGTGCCATCAGTGAGTCCGGGGCCAGGACAGGGAACTACGAGCAGTACTTC.

The chain has TRBV4-3 and TRBJ1-1; 7 nucleotides align to TRBD1. From germline, CDR1 is LGHNA and CDR2 YSLEER. V shed 5 bases, J shed 0 bases, and the junction held 12 bases outside the gene matches. The CDR3 runs 17 residues. Written as DNA, the CDR3 is TGCGCCAGCAGCAGGAATCCAACGACAGGGTTGAACACTGAAGCTTTCTTT. Its protein is CASSRNPTTGLNTEAFF.

This clone has just a few counts. The gene calls are TRBV28 and TRBJ1-1, with D maybe TRBD1 (5 bases). This CDR3 spans 12 amino acids. CDR1 and CDR2 from the germline V gene are MDHEN and SYDVKM. Trimming stripped 6 bases from V and 9 bases from J, with 14 bases between. For the CDR3, the DNA is TGTGCCAGCAGCCCTGGGGGGATACAAGCTTTCTTT. It is translated as CASSPGGIQAFF.

This clone was counted a single time. This sample includes further DNA sequences coding for the same CDR3. The V gene is TRBV7-2, the J gene TRBJ2-3, with D perhaps matching TRBD1 (6 bases). Looked up from germline, CDR1 is SGHTA and CDR2 is FQGNSA. There are 15 residues in the CDR3. Trimming pared 1 base from V and 1 base from J, leaving 9 bases between. Here the CDR3 reads CASSLDPGGTDTQYF. For the CDR3, the DNA is TGTGCCAGCAGCTTAGACCCAGGGGGCACAGATACGCAGTATTTT.

The chain combines TRBV5-1 with TRBJ2-5; tentative D call: TRBD1 (5 bases). Germline values: CDR1 SGHRS, CDR2 YFSETQ. Between the trimmed V and J ends, which lost 0 bases and 5 bases, there was a span of 8 bases. There are 13 residues in the CDR3. The CDR3 DNA reads TGCGCCAGCAGCTTGGAGGGGCGGGAGACCCAGTACTTC. It is translated as CASSLEGRETQYF.

This chain connects TRBV5-5 to TRBJ2-7; weak D call: TRBD2 (7 bases). The CDR3 totals 15 residues. Per germline, CDR1 SGHKS and CDR2 YYEKEE (reference sequence). Trimming left V 4 bases short and J 1 base short, with 15 bases between. CDR3 region: CASSLNGGPSYEQYF. The CDR3 nucleotides read TGTGCCAGCAGCCTGAACGGGGGGCCTTCCTACGAGCAGTACTTC.

This clone occurred a few times. This chain's CDR3 is CASSIASGRIYNEQFF. The CDR3 DNA follows: TGTGCCAGTAGTATAGCCAGCGGGCGAATCTACAATGAGCAGTTCTTC. The chain carries TRBV19 and TRBJ2-1; a possible D gene is TRBD2 (6 bases). Deletions cut 1 base from V and 3 bases from J, with 13 bases between. CDR3 length: 16 amino acids. CDR1 and CDR2 (germline): LNHDA, SQIVND (reference sequence).

The V gene is TRBV9, the J gene TRBJ2-1; D is perhaps TRBD2 (5 bases). The length of the CDR3 is 15 residues. Between the trimmed V and J ends, which lost 4 bases and 4 bases, there was a span of 15 bases. Germline CDR1 and CDR2: SGDLS and YYNGEE. The CDR3 is CASSTHEGRYNEQFF. CDR3 nucleotide sequence: TGTGCCAGCAGCACCCACGAGGGTCGATACAATGAGCAGTTCTTC.

The gene calls are TRBV5-4 and TRBJ1-5; D gene ambiguous. This CDR3 contains 13 residues. The V gene's germline CDR1 is SGHNT and CDR2 YYREEE (reference sequence). With 0 bases removed from V and 5 bases from J, the gap between germline ends came to 6 bases. The CDR3 DNA reads as TGTGCCAGCAGCTTGGGAGCCGATCAGCCCCAGCATTTT. The encoded protein is CASSLGADQPQHF.

V and J are TRBV9 and TRBJ1-2, with 7 nucleotides matching TRBD1. Germline V gives CDR1 SGDLS, CDR2 YYNGEE. Losses at the gene ends were 0 bases for V and 5 bases for J; bases not matched to a gene: 10. CDR3 length equals 16 residues. CDR3 in DNA: TGTGCCAGCAGCGTAGGACAGGGACGTGGGGTATATGGCTACACCTTC. Protein product: CASSVGQGRGVYGYTF.

The chain is built from TRBV28 and TRBJ1-1; D gene uncertain. V shed 5 bases and J shed 6 bases, with 16 bases lying between them. Germline V gene lookup returns CDR1 MDHEN and CDR2 SYDVKM. The CDR3 contains 14 residues. The CDR3 loop is CASSPPGVRAEAFF. The DNA of the CDR3 is TGTGCCAGCAGTCCCCCCGGGGTGAGGGCTGAAGCTTTCTTT.

The rearrangement links TRBV2 to TRBJ2-2; perhaps TRBD2 as D (5 bases). V lost 5 bases, J lost 5 bases, and 6 bases lay in between. The CDR3 runs 12 residues. Germline CDR1 SNHLY, CDR2 FYNNEI. The CDR3 protein is CASSRDTGELFF. In nucleotides, the CDR3 is TGTGCCAGCAGTCGGGATACCGGGGAGCTGTTTTTT.

The chain has TRBV7-8 and TRBJ1-3; tentatively, D is TRBD1 (6 bases). This CDR3 has 16 amino acids. Germline V gene lookup returns CDR1 SGHVS and CDR2 FQNEAQ. The V gene lost 1 base and the J gene lost 0 bases, with 10 bases spanning the gap. This CDR3 is CASSLVRGFSGNTIYF. Written as DNA, the CDR3 is TGTGCCAGCAGCTTAGTCAGGGGTTTCTCTGGAAACACCATATATTTT.

V is TRBV5-1 and J is TRBJ2-7; possible D gene TRBD2, 5 bases. Trimming removed 4 bases at V and 2 bases at J, with 19 bases between. The CDR3 consists of 16 residues. Germline CDR1 and CDR2: SGHRS and YFSETQ. CDR3 loop: CASSRGGARVTYEQYF. CDR3 DNA: TGCGCCAGCAGCCGAGGAGGTGCGCGGGTTACCTACGAGCAGTACTTC.

CDR3 sequence (DNA): TGTGCCAGCAGCTTAAGTCCAGGGAACTCTGGAAACACCATATATTTT. It yields the protein CASSLSPGNSGNTIYF. The rearrangement links TRBV7-6 to TRBJ1-3, with D tentatively TRBD1 (5 bases). The CDR3 is 16 residues long. The V gene's germline CDR1 is SGHVS and CDR2 FNYEAQ. The V end was cut by 2 bases, the J end by 0 bases, with 11 bases between.

This chain uses TRBV7-2 with TRBJ2-2, with D tentatively TRBD1 (6 bases). CDR3 length: 14 amino acids. The germline CDR1 and CDR2 sequences are SGHTA and FQGNSA. Trimming took 5 bases from V and 6 from J, leaving 13 bases between them. The CDR3 reads CASSPRQAAGELFF. CDR3 nucleotides: TGTGCCAGCAGCCCCCGACAGGCCGCCGGGGAGCTGTTTTTT.

The rearrangement joins TRBV2 to TRBJ1-4; TRBD1 agrees at 7 bases. The trim removed 9 bases at V and 2 bases at J, leaving 9 bases unmatched. From germline, CDR1 is SNHLY and CDR2 FYNNEI. This CDR3 comprises 15 residues. The CDR3 spells CASRYSGQTNEKLFF. In DNA form, the CDR3 reads TGTGCCAGTCGGTACTCGGGACAGACTAATGAAAAACTGTTTTTT.

V usage is TRBV4-2 and J usage is TRBJ2-1, with D uncertain. Germline CDR1 is LGHNA and CDR2 is YNFKEQ. The CDR3 runs to 14 residues. V lost 0 bases, J lost 6 bases, and 9 bases lay in between. CDR3 in DNA: TGTGCCAGCAGCCAAGACCCAAGAGGCAATGAGCAGTTCTTC. Its translation: CASSQDPRGNEQFF.

This chain connects TRBV7-3 to TRBJ2-3, with D possibly matching TRBD2 (5 bases). Germline values: CDR1 SGHTA, CDR2 FQGTGA. Trimming cost V 4 bases and J 8 bases, with 10 bases left between them. CDR3 length equals 12 residues. The CDR3 spells CASSSQLGTQYF. The CDR3 DNA reads TGTGCCAGCAGCTCGCAACTAGGTACGCAGTATTTT.

The rearrangement joins TRBV7-2 to TRBJ2-7; the match to TRBD2 covers 11 bases. The length of the CDR3 is 18 residues. CDR1 is SGHTA and CDR2 is FQGNSA in the germline V gene. V trimming: 3 bases; J trimming: 7 bases; junction bases outside the gene matches: 17. CDR3 bases: TGTGCCAGCAGCTTCCCGGGACTAGCGGCTTTTGGGGGAGGGGAGCAGTACTTC. Protein: CASSFPGLAAFGGGEQYF.

The rearrangement links TRBV7-3 to TRBJ2-7, with TRBD1 matching over 9 bases. Germline CDR1 and CDR2: SGHTA and FQGTGA. The CDR3 is 14 residues long. Trimming took 5 bases from V and 3 from J; bases not matched to a gene: 5. In DNA form, the CDR3 reads TGTGCCAGCAGCCCCGGGACAGGGTTCTACGAGCAGTACTTC. Translated: CASSPGTGFYEQYF.

This clone was observed a single time. The chain links TRBV10-3 to TRBJ1-5; 7 bases are a match to TRBD1. The CDR3 runs to 15 residues. From germline, CDR1 is ENHRY and CDR2 SYGVKD. Unmatched junction bases numbered 9, after V lost 10 bases and J lost 0 bases. Written as DNA, the CDR3 is TGTGCCACGCGCAGGGGGGATTATAGCAATCAGCCCCAGCATTTT. The encoded protein is CATRRGDYSNQPQHF.

In its sample, this clone was seen a few times. V and J are TRBV7-2 and TRBJ2-1, with a weak D call TRBD1 (6 bases). Germline lookup yields CDR1 SGHTA and CDR2 FQGNSA. V was pared by 2 bases and J by 0 bases, with 14 bases between. There are 17 residues in the CDR3. The CDR3 loop is CASSLKVGGSSYNEQFF. The CDR3 DNA is TGTGCCAGCAGCTTAAAGGTAGGGGGTAGCTCCTACAATGAGCAGTTCTTC. The full variable domain, rest sourced from reference TRBV7-2 and TRBJ2-1, is GAGVSQSPSNKVTEKGKDVELRCDPISGHTALYWYRQSLGQGLEFLIYFQGNSAPDKSGLPSDRFSAERTGGSVSTLTIQRTQQEDSAVYLCASSLKVGGSSYNEQFFGPGTRLTVL.

CDR3 sequence reads: CASSLERWTSGTNEQYF. For the CDR3, the DNA is TGCGCCAGCAGCCTGGAAAGGTGGACTAGCGGGACGAACGAGCAGTACTTC. J is TRBJ2-7 and V is TRBV5-1; TRBD2 matches 12 bases. Germline lookup yields CDR1 SGHRS and CDR2 YFSETQ. The CDR3 is made up of 17 amino acids. Trimming took 4 bases from V and 5 from J; bases not matched to a gene: 13.